The rows below give T cell receptor beta chains drawn from one sample of a study of T cells after yellow fever vaccination. In TCRdb, the 5' RACE reads were re-called with MiXCR into one record per CDR3 protein. Of almost 600,000 distinct CDR3 sequences listed, about 13% are singletons. This sample comprised PBMCs, obtained on the day of the yellow fever booster vaccination. Every receptor here comes from a man younger than 45 who received the YFV17D yellow fever vaccine. Each CDR3 is given with its conserved first and last residue. A D gene is named only where the DNA matches it firmly. Part of the rows lack a size; the others show once, few, many or a class for expanded clones.

size: few; J: TRBJ2-2; D: .; V: TRBV9; CDR3: CASSETPLTGTGELFF; DNA: TGTGCCAGCAGCGAGACCCCTCTCACGGGCACCGGGGAGCTGTTTTTT
size: few; J: TRBJ2-1; D: .; V: TRBV14; CDR3: CASSQDSGMWNEQFF; DNA: TGTGCCAGCAGCCAAGATTCAGGGATGTGGAATGAGCAGTTCTTC
size: .; J: TRBJ2-1; D: TRBD1; V: TRBV5-1; CDR3: CASSLGTGVMSYNEQFF; DNA: TGCGCCAGCAGCCTAGGGACAGGGGTCATGTCCTACAATGAGCAGTTCTTC
size: few; J: TRBJ1-1; D: .; V: TRBV14; CDR3: CASSQRIGRINTEAFF; DNA: TGTGCCAGCAGCCAACGAATCGGACGGATTAACACTGAAGCTTTCTTT
size: .; J: TRBJ2-5; D: .; V: TRBV4-2; CDR3: CASSQVLGDWETQYF; DNA: TGTGCCAGCAGCCAAGTACTTGGGGATTGGGAGACCCAGTACTTC
size: .; J: TRBJ2-1; D: TRBD1; V: TRBV5-1; CDR3: CASSGWTGRNEQFF; DNA: TGCGCCAGCAGCGGATGGACAGGGAGAAATGAGCAGTTCTTC
size: few; J: TRBJ1-1; D: .; V: TRBV2; CDR3: CASSEVGTEAFF; DNA: TGTGCCAGCAGTGAAGTTGGCACTGAAGCTTTCTTT
size: few; J: TRBJ2-5; D: .; V: TRBV20-1; CDR3: CSARDPSRGQETQYF; DNA: TGCAGTGCTAGAGATCCCTCCAGGGGTCAAGAGACCCAGTACTTC
size: few; J: TRBJ2-1; D: .; V: TRBV24-1; CDR3: CATRAGGVSEQFF; DNA: TGTGCCACCAGAGCAGGAGGCGTTTCGGAGCAGTTCTTC
size: .; J: TRBJ1-1; D: .; V: TRBV7-9; CDR3: CASSLADGPTEAFF; DNA: TGTGCCAGCAGCTTAGCGGACGGACCCACTGAAGCTTTCTTT
size: .; J: TRBJ2-5; D: TRBD1; V: TRBV5-1; CDR3: CASSWGTDQETQYF; DNA: TGCGCCAGCAGCTGGGGGACAGACCAAGAGACCCAGTACTTC
size: .; J: TRBJ1-1; D: .; V: TRBV9; CDR3: CASSVSDMNTEAFF; DNA: TGTGCCAGCAGCGTAAGTGATATGAACACTGAAGCTTTCTTT
size: few; J: TRBJ2-5; D: .; V: TRBV18; CDR3: CASSQRGTLQETQYF; DNA: TGTGCCAGCTCACAACGCGGGACTCTTCAAGAGACCCAGTACTTC
size: many; J: TRBJ2-1; D: .; V: TRBV12-3/TRBV12-4; CDR3: CASSLNRVNEQFF; DNA: TGTGCCAGCAGTCTCAATAGGGTTAATGAGCAGTTCTTC
size: .; J: TRBJ2-7; D: .; V: TRBV28; CDR3: CASRLPGTLGAYEQYF; DNA: TGTGCCAGCAGACTACCCGGGACACTGGGTGCCTACGAGCAGTACTTC
size: few; J: TRBJ2-1; D: .; V: TRBV20-1; CDR3: CSASKGLDSYNEQFF; DNA: TGCAGTGCTAGCAAGGGATTGGACTCCTACAATGAGCAGTTCTTC
size: .; J: TRBJ2-3; D: .; V: TRBV19; CDR3: CASSISAATDTQYF; DNA: TGTGCCAGTAGTATTTCCGCGGCAACGGATACGCAGTATTTT
size: few; J: TRBJ2-5; D: TRBD2; V: TRBV20-1; CDR3: CSAESGTQPIETQYF; DNA: TGCAGTGCCGAGAGCGGGACTCAACCGATTGAGACCCAGTACTTC
size: .; J: TRBJ2-2; D: TRBD2; V: TRBV27; CDR3: CASSLSLAGRPTGELFF; DNA: TGTGCCAGCAGTTTATCGCTAGCGGGAAGACCAACCGGGGAGCTGTTTTTT
size: few; J: TRBJ1-2; D: .; V: TRBV3-1; CDR3: CASSPDIGSGYTF; DNA: TGTGCCAGCAGCCCGGACATAGGGTCTGGCTACACCTTC
size: .; J: TRBJ1-1; D: .; V: TRBV9; CDR3: CASSETTNTEAFF; DNA: TGTGCCAGCAGCGAAACTACCAACACTGAAGCTTTCTTT
size: few; J: TRBJ1-5; D: TRBD1; V: TRBV20-1; CDR3: CSARDGRGGTGSFSNQPQHF; DNA: TGCAGTGCTAGAGATGGAAGAGGCGGGACAGGGTCTTTTAGCAATCAGCCCCAGCATTTT
size: few; J: TRBJ2-3; D: .; V: TRBV3-1; CDR3: CASSHAQVPDTQYF; DNA: TGTGCCAGCAGCCACGCACAGGTGCCAGATACGCAGTATTTT
size: few; J: TRBJ2-1; D: TRBD2; V: TRBV3-1; CDR3: CASSLVGSGRGEQFF; DNA: TGTGCCAGCAGCCTCGTGGGGAGCGGGAGAGGTGAGCAGTTCTTC
size: few; J: TRBJ1-4; D: .; V: TRBV14; CDR3: CASSHPDVHREKLFF; DNA: TGTGCCAGCAGCCATCCCGATGTGCACCGGGAAAAACTGTTTTTT
size: few; J: TRBJ2-7; D: .; V: TRBV5-1; CDR3: CASSLGAGTAYEQYF; DNA: TGCGCCAGCAGCTTGGGTGCTGGGACCGCCTACGAGCAGTACTTC
size: .; J: TRBJ1-1; D: .; V: TRBV25-1; CDR3: CASSVSPGSEAFF; DNA: TGTGCCAGCAGTGTCTCCCCGGGGTCTGAAGCTTTCTTT
size: .; J: TRBJ2-4; D: .; V: TRBV7-9; CDR3: CASSLGALLAKNIQYF; DNA: TGTGCCAGCAGCTTAGGAGCTCTTCTAGCCAAAAACATTCAGTACTTC
size: .; J: TRBJ1-1; D: TRBD1; V: TRBV12-3/TRBV12-4; CDR3: CASSLKRTGEAFF; DNA: TGTGCCAGCAGTTTAAAGCGGACAGGGGAAGCTTTCTTT
size: once; J: TRBJ2-1; D: TRBD2; V: TRBV9; CDR3: CASGRETSGREGQFF; DNA: TGTGCCAGCGGTAGGGAGACTAGCGGGAGGGAAGGGCAGTTCTTC
size: few; J: TRBJ2-7; D: .; V: TRBV12-3/TRBV12-4; CDR3: CASSFSRGYVEQYF; DNA: TGTGCCAGCAGTTTTTCCAGGGGCTATGTCGAGCAGTACTTC
size: .; J: TRBJ2-1; D: TRBD1; V: TRBV19; CDR3: CASSKQGAVEQFF; DNA: TGTGCCAGTAGTAAGCAGGGGGCGGTTGAGCAGTTCTTC
size: .; J: TRBJ1-5; D: .; V: TRBV20-1; CDR3: CSALQTGPQPQHF; DNA: TGCAGTGCTTTACAGACAGGTCCTCAGCCCCAGCATTTT
size: few; J: TRBJ1-6; D: .; V: TRBV19; CDR3: CASSGAGINSPLHF; DNA: TGTGCCAGTAGCGGGGCGGGGATAAATTCACCCCTCCACTTT
size: few; J: TRBJ1-1; D: TRBD1; V: TRBV9; CDR3: CASSEDSLGDRGSREAFF; DNA: TGTGCCAGCAGCGAGGATAGCCTAGGGGACAGGGGGAGTCGAGAAGCTTTCTTT
size: few; J: TRBJ2-3; D: .; V: TRBV6-4; CDR3: CASSDSSMGSDTQYF; DNA: TGTGCCAGCAGTGACTCCAGCATGGGGTCAGATACGCAGTATTTT
size: .; J: TRBJ2-7; D: .; V: TRBV15; CDR3: CATSMGRGVSYEQYF; DNA: TGTGCCACCAGCATGGGCCGGGGTGTATCTTACGAGCAGTACTTC
size: few; J: TRBJ1-2; D: .; V: TRBV13; CDR3: CASSVAGYGYTF; DNA: TGTGCCAGCTCGGTGGCAGGCTATGGCTACACCTTC
size: .; J: TRBJ1-4; D: .; V: TRBV4-2; CDR3: CASSQDGASNEKLFF; DNA: TGTGCCAGCAGCCAAGACGGAGCCTCAAATGAAAAACTGTTTTTT
size: .; J: TRBJ2-3; D: TRBD2; V: TRBV11-1; CDR3: CASSQLAGGLQTSTDTQYF; DNA: TGTGCCAGCAGCCAGCTAGCGGGAGGTCTCCAAACTAGCACAGATACGCAGTATTTT
size: few; J: TRBJ2-3; D: TRBD2; V: TRBV12-3/TRBV12-4; CDR3: CASTPGGTRGTDTQYF; DNA: TGTGCCAGCACCCCGGGTGGGACTAGGGGCACAGATACGCAGTATTTT
size: .; J: TRBJ2-2; D: .; V: TRBV6-5; CDR3: CASSLGGATGELFF; DNA: TGTGCCAGCAGTTTGGGGGGCGCGACCGGGGAGCTGTTTTTT
size: few; J: TRBJ2-7; D: .; V: TRBV12-3/TRBV12-4; CDR3: CASSHLRGGAEQYF; DNA: TGTGCCAGCAGCCATCTCCGCGGCGGTGCCGAGCAGTACTTC
size: few; J: TRBJ2-1; D: .; V: TRBV29-1; CDR3: CSVEAGRF; DNA: TGCAGCGTTGAAGCCGGTCGCTTC
size: .; J: TRBJ2-5; D: TRBD2; V: TRBV7-9; CDR3: CASRELAMGETQYF; DNA: TGTGCCAGCAGGGAACTAGCGATGGGAGAGACCCAGTACTTC
size: .; J: TRBJ2-1; D: .; V: TRBV7-9; CDR3: CASSNSGAFGEQFF; DNA: TGTGCCAGCAGCAATAGCGGTGCCTTTGGCGAGCAGTTCTTC
size: few; J: TRBJ2-7; D: .; V: TRBV30; CDR3: CAWSVLSGYEQYF; DNA: TGTGCCTGGAGTGTACTCAGTGGCTACGAGCAGTACTTC
size: few; J: TRBJ2-3; D: .; V: TRBV20-1; CDR3: CSAATGLPPTDTQYF; DNA: TGCAGTGCCGCCACGGGACTCCCGCCCACAGATACGCAGTATTTT
size: many; J: TRBJ2-7; D: .; V: TRBV9; CDR3: CASSVGGDSYEQYF; DNA: TGTGCCAGCAGCGTAGGGGGGGACTCCTACGAGCAGTACTTC
size: .; J: TRBJ1-5; D: .; V: TRBV30; CDR3: CAWSIAGQPQHF; DNA: TGTGCCTGGAGTATAGCGGGCCAGCCCCAGCATTTT
size: .; J: TRBJ1-1; D: .; V: TRBV20-1; CDR3: CSASGGTEAFF; DNA: TGCAGTGCGAGCGGAGGGACTGAAGCTTTCTTT
size: .; J: TRBJ2-7; D: TRBD2; V: TRBV6-5; CDR3: CASSYVTSGSNEQYF; DNA: TGTGCCAGCAGTTACGTGACTAGCGGGAGTAACGAGCAGTACTTC
size: once; J: TRBJ2-3; D: TRBD2; V: TRBV12-3/TRBV12-4; CDR3: CASGRARADTQYF; DNA: TGTGCCAGCGGGAGGGCCAGAGCCGATACGCAGTATTTT
size: few; J: TRBJ2-5; D: TRBD1; V: TRBV27; CDR3: CASSRAKGASTQYF; DNA: TGTGCCAGCAGCCGTGCTAAGGGGGCCTCGACCCAGTACTTC